This is a list of T cell receptor beta chains from one sample in a study of early T cells in non-severe SARS-CoV-2 infection. TCRdb reprocessed the 5' RACE reads via MiXCR and lists one record per CDR3 protein. The data show about 60,000 distinct CDR3 sequences, roughly 5.9% seen once. The sample consisted of whole blood. These receptors all come from an adult who was a healthcare worker with PCR-confirmed SARS-CoV-2 infection or an uninfected control (not recorded which). Both conserved end residues are part of each CDR3. The D gene is left open where the match is weak. Only part of the rows carry a size: once, few, many, or a class if the clone is expanded.

V gene	clone size	J gene	D gene	CDR3 protein	CDR3 DNA
TRBV6-1	many	TRBJ2-3	NA	CASRLGGSTDTQYF	TGTGCCAGCAGACTAGGGGGGAGCACAGATACGCAGTATTTT
TRBV18	many	TRBJ1-5	NA	CASSLSFLTDTPLNQPQHF	TGTGCCAGCTCACTGAGTTTTTTAACAGATACACCCCTCAATCAGCCCCAGCATTTT
TRBV6-5	many	TRBJ2-4	NA	CASSPSLAKNIQYF	TGTGCCAGCAGTCCCTCTTTAGCCAAAAACATTCAGTACTTC
TRBV7-2	many	TRBJ1-5	NA	CASSSQLGYQPQHF	TGTGCCAGCAGTTCACAATTAGGATACCAGCCCCAGCATTTT
TRBV5-6	many	TRBJ1-2	TRBD1	CASSLKQGDYGYTF	TGTGCCAGCAGCTTGAAGCAGGGGGACTATGGCTACACCTTC
TRBV10-2	many	TRBJ1-5	NA	CASSDGNQPQHF	TGCGCCAGCAGTGATGGGAATCAGCCCCAGCATTTT
TRBV12-3/TRBV12-4	many	TRBJ1-2	TRBD1	CASRAGGGYGYTF	TGTGCCAGCAGGGCAGGGGGCGGCTATGGCTACACCTTC
TRBV7-2	many	TRBJ2-5	TRBD2	CASRRGLQETQYF	TGTGCCAGCAGGCGGGGGTTGCAAGAGACCCAGTACTTC
TRBV24-1	many	TRBJ1-2	NA	CATSDSEFLDGYTF	TGTGCCACCAGTGATTCGGAGTTTCTAGACGGCTACACCTTC
TRBV6-5	NA	TRBJ1-5	NA	CASSRTGPRGNQPQHF	TGTGCCAGCAGCCGAACGGGCCCACGGGGCAATCAGCCCCAGCATTTT
TRBV7-6	NA	TRBJ1-3	NA	CASGGTGSGNTIYF	TGTGCCAGCGGAGGAACGGGCTCTGGAAACACCATATATTTT
TRBV7-2	few	TRBJ2-1	TRBD2	CASSSGLAGALGEQFF	TGTGCCAGCAGCTCCGGACTAGCGGGCGCCTTGGGGGAGCAGTTCTTC
TRBV6-6	many	TRBJ1-4	NA	CASIIDGVGEKLFF	TGTGCCAGCATCATTGACGGAGTGGGTGAAAAACTGTTTTTT
TRBV7-2	NA	TRBJ2-7	NA	CASSLGQTSTTYEQYF	TGTGCCAGCAGCTTAGGCCAAACTAGTACAACCTACGAGCAGTACTTC
TRBV5-1	NA	TRBJ2-1	TRBD2	CATKPRSGSNEQFF	TGCGCCACCAAACCGAGGAGCGGGAGCAATGAGCAGTTCTTC
TRBV29-1	NA	TRBJ1-1	NA	CSAALRGGDTEAFF	TGCAGCGCTGCCCTTAGAGGCGGGGACACTGAAGCTTTCTTT
TRBV7-8	NA	TRBJ2-1	NA	CASSLAGGGHNEQFF	TGTGCCAGCAGCTTAGCGGGAGGGGGCCACAATGAGCAGTTCTTC
TRBV28	many	TRBJ2-3	TRBD2	CASSLVSGDRDTQYF	TGTGCCAGCAGCCTTGTAAGCGGGGATCGAGATACGCAGTATTTT
TRBV5-1	many	TRBJ1-1	NA	CASRRDTMNTEAFF	TGCGCCAGCAGGCGGGATACCATGAACACTGAAGCTTTCTTT
TRBV6-1	many	TRBJ1-4	NA	CASSYRDTLRGEKLFF	TGTGCCAGCAGTTATCGGGACACCCTACGGGGCGAAAAACTGTTTTTT
TRBV20-1	NA	TRBJ1-2	NA	CSCPLAMYTQEGSYGYTF	TGCAGTTGCCCCCTCGCAATGTATACACAAGAGGGGTCCTATGGCTACACCTTC
TRBV6-2/TRBV6-3	many	TRBJ1-5	NA	CASSLFRQGNSNQPQHF	TGTGCCAGCAGTTTGTTCCGGCAGGGGAATAGCAATCAGCCCCAGCATTTT
TRBV12-3/TRBV12-4	many	TRBJ2-1	TRBD2	CASSFTSGGNNEQFF	TGTGCCAGCAGTTTTACGTCGGGGGGGAACAATGAGCAGTTCTTC
TRBV29-1	NA	TRBJ2-7	NA	CSVSMVEGPHYEQYF	TGCAGCGTTTCAATGGTGGAGGGACCTCACTACGAGCAGTACTTC
TRBV10-3	many	TRBJ1-3	NA	CAISEFGNSENTIYF	TGTGCCATCAGTGAATTCGGTAACTCTGAAAACACCATATATTTT
TRBV20-1	NA	TRBJ1-2	TRBD1	CSARDGTGGASYTF	TGCAGTGCTAGAGATGGGACAGGGGGCGCAAGCTACACCTTC
TRBV4-3	NA	TRBJ1-2	NA	CASSQDAGATPYGYTF	TGCGCCAGCAGCCAAGATGCGGGAGCCACCCCTTATGGCTACACCTTC
TRBV20-1	many	TRBJ2-7	TRBD2	CSARVTSGFYEQYF	TGCAGTGCGAGAGTTACTAGCGGATTCTACGAGCAGTACTTC
TRBV29-1	NA	TRBJ2-1	NA	CSVSQGGANNEQFF	TGCAGCGTTTCGCAAGGCGGGGCAAACAATGAGCAGTTCTTC
TRBV30	NA	TRBJ1-1	NA	CAWSVRPKAFF	TGTGCCTGGAGTGTGAGACCTAAAGCTTTCTTT
TRBV20-1	many	TRBJ1-2	NA	CSARTPLGRGYGYTF	TGCAGTGCTAGGACACCACTGGGTAGGGGCTATGGCTACACCTTC